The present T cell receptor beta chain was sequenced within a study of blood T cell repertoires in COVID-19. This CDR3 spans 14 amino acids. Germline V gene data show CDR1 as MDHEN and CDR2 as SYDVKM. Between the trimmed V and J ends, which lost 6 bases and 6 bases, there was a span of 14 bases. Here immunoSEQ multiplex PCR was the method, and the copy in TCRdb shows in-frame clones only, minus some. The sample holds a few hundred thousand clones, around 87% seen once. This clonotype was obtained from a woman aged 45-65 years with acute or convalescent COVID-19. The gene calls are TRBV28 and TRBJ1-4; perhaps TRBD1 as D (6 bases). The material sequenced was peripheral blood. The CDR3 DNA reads TGTGCCAGCAGCCCCGACAGGTTAGATGAAAAACTGTTTTTT. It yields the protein CASSPDRLDEKLFF. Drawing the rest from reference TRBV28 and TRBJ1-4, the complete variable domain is DVKVTQSSRYLVKRTGEKVFLECVQDMDHENMFWYRQDPGLGLRLIYFSYDVKMKEKGDIPEGYSVSREKKERFSLILESASTNQTSMYLCASSPDRLDEKLFFGSGTQLSVL.